A single sample is the source of the 19 T cell receptor beta chains below, sequenced in a study of CD8 T cells in ankylosing spondylitis. TCRdb used MiXCR to reprocess the 5' RACE reads, holding one entry per CDR3 protein. The sample lists about 360,000 distinct CDR3 sequences, around 20% occurring once. Sequenced material: blood, either unsorted or a sorted T cell fraction (not recorded which). These receptors were obtained from a male donor with ankylosing spondylitis or in good health (not recorded which).

This chain uses TRBV5-1 with TRBJ2-1; TRBD2 agrees at 8 bases. The CDR3 length is 12 residues. Germline V lookup: CDR1 SGHRS, CDR2 YFSETQ. Trimming at V came to 0 bases and at J to 12 bases, leaving 2 bases not matched to a gene. The CDR3 sequence is CASSLAGGVQFF. CDR3 sequence (DNA): TGCGCCAGCAGCTTGGCCGGGGGGGTGCAGTTCTTC. Variable domain in full (rest from reference TRBV5-1 and TRBJ2-1): KAGVTQTPRYLIKTRGQQVTLSCSPISGHRSVSWYQQTPGQGLQFLFEYFSETQRNKGNFPGRFSGRQFSNSRSEMNVSTLELGDSALYLCASSLAGGVQFFGPGTRLTVL.

This chain joins TRBV12-3 or TRBV12-4 and TRBJ2-7; D is perhaps TRBD1 or TRBD2 (5 bases each). The CDR3 has 14 amino acids. The V end lost 11 bases, the J end lost 0 bases, and 17 bases lay between the germline ends. As DNA, the CDR3 is TGTGCCGGCAAGCCGGCAGGGAGCTCCTACGAGCAGTACTTC. As protein: CAGKPAGSSYEQYF.

The chain carries TRBV29-1 and TRBJ2-7; D possibly corresponds to TRBD1 (6 bases). Deletions cut 7 bases from V and 6 bases from J, with 19 bases between. The germline V gene has CDR1 SQVTM and CDR2 ANQGSEA. The CDR3 sequence is 13 residues long. This CDR3 is CSGQDSVSVEQYF. As DNA, the CDR3 is TGCAGCGGCCAGGACAGTGTCTCCGTCGAGCAGTACTTC.

This clonotype showed up just a few times. The chain combines TRBV6-1 with TRBJ2-7; no clear D. V lost 3 bases and J lost 4, with 10 bases in between. The length of the CDR3 is 13 residues. Germline CDR1 and CDR2: MNHNS and SASEGT. The CDR3 nucleotides read TGTGCCAGCAGTGATCGGCCTAATTACGAGCAGTACTTC. It codes for CASSDRPNYEQYF.

This chain links TRBV11-2 with TRBJ2-2; no clear D gene. This CDR3 region has 15 residues. Between the trimmed V and J ends, which lost 1 base and 3 bases, there was a span of 9 bases. The V gene's germline CDR1 is SGHAT and CDR2 FQNNGV. The CDR3 region is CASSLVDGHTGELFF. The CDR3 nucleotides read TGTGCCAGCAGCTTAGTGGACGGACACACCGGGGAGCTGTTTTTT.

This clonotype was recorded a few times. The CDR3: CASNLGAGEETQYF. The CDR3 coding sequence is TGTGCCAGCAATTTGGGGGCCGGAGAAGAGACCCAGTACTTC. The chain employs TRBV12-3 or TRBV12-4 and TRBJ2-5, with D perhaps TRBD1 (6 bases). V was cut by 7 bases and J by 3 bases, with 15 bases left in between. This CDR3 contains 14 residues.

The V gene is TRBV4-1, the J gene TRBJ2-3; TRBD2 matches at 15 bases. With 4 bases clipped from V and 5 bases from J, the junction kept 10 bases outside the gene matches. Germline CDR1 reads MGHRA; CDR2 reads YSYEKL. The CDR3 sequence is 18 residues long. This chain's CDR3 is CASSLHPGGLAGGDTQYF. CDR3 nucleotides: TGCGCCAGCAGCCTGCACCCTGGGGGACTAGCGGGGGGAGATACGCAGTATTTT.

The rearrangement links TRBV6-1 to TRBJ2-2; D might be TRBD1 (6 bases). The CDR3 totals 15 residues. Germline V gene data show CDR1 as MNHNS and CDR2 as SASEGT. V shed 2 bases and J shed 4 bases, with 11 bases lying between them. The CDR3 coding sequence is TGTGCCAGCAGTGAACGGGCAGGGGCCACCGGGGAGCTGTTTTTT. Encoded protein: CASSERAGATGELFF.

This clonotype has just a few counts. The chain is built from TRBV7-9 and TRBJ2-5, with 7 positions matching TRBD1. The V segment lost 5 bases and the J segment 5 bases; nucleotides outside the gene matches: 11. Germline CDR1 reads SEHNR; CDR2 reads FQNEAQ (reference sequence). The CDR3 has 15 residues. CDR3 loop: CASSNRDRGRETQYF. CDR3 nucleotides: TGTGCCAGCAGCAACCGGGACAGAGGTCGGGAGACCCAGTACTTC.

This clonotype was counted many times. V is TRBV5-1 and J is TRBJ2-7; no clear D. V shed 2 bases and J shed 2 bases, with 5 bases lying between them. CDR3 size: 12 residues. Germline values: CDR1 SGHRS, CDR2 YFSETQ. The CDR3 DNA reads as TGCGCCAGCAGCTTACTTCCCTACGAGCAGTACTTC. Translated: CASSLLPYEQYF.

The gene calls are TRBV9 and TRBJ1-4; 7 bases are a match to TRBD1. V was clipped by 3 bases and J by 8 bases; unmatched bases: 10. CDR3 length: 15 amino acids. Looked up from germline, CDR1 is SGDLS and CDR2 is YYNGEE. The CDR3 here is CASSGRQGLGEKLFF. CDR3 DNA sequence: TGTGCCAGCAGCGGCCGACAGGGTTTGGGAGAAAAACTGTTTTTT. The entire variable domain, with the rest obtained from reference TRBV9 and TRBJ1-4, is as follows: DSGVTQTPKHLITATGQRVTLRCSPRSGDLSVYWYQQSLDQGLQFLIQYYNGEERAKGNILERFSAQQFPDLHSELNLSSLELGDSALYFCASSGRQGLGEKLFFGSGTQLSVL.

V gene TRBV5-1 combines with J gene TRBJ2-1, with 11 positions matching TRBD1. Germline V gives CDR1 SGHRS, CDR2 YFSETQ. V trimming: 2 bases; J trimming: 8 bases; junction bases outside the gene matches: 15. The CDR3 runs to 18 residues. The CDR3 DNA reads as TGCGCCAGCAGCTTTGCGGGACAGGGGGAATTTATGTTCCATGAGCAGTTCTTC. Protein sequence: CASSFAGQGEFMFHEQFF. The full variable domain, completed using reference TRBV5-1 and TRBJ2-1, is KAGVTQTPRYLIKTRGQQVTLSCSPISGHRSVSWYQQTPGQGLQFLFEYFSETQRNKGNFPGRFSGRQFSNSRSEMNVSTLELGDSALYLCASSFAGQGEFMFHEQFFGPGTRLTVL.

The rearrangement links TRBV10-3 to TRBJ1-2, with a possible D match to TRBD1 (6 bases). V lost 8 bases and J lost 0, with 19 bases in between. This CDR3 comprises 16 residues. Germline assignment: CDR1 ENHRY and CDR2 SYGVKD. CDR3 DNA sequence: TGTGCCATCGGGGGCCTCGACAAGTCCTCTAACTATGGCTACACCTTC. Amino acids: CAIGGLDKSSNYGYTF.

This clonotype has a handful of counts. This chain connects TRBV12-3 or TRBV12-4 to TRBJ1-1, with 11 bases aligning to TRBD1. The ends lost 6 bases at V and 3 bases at J; junction bases unmatched: 9. The CDR3 is 16 residues long. CDR3: CASSSGTGGTHTEAFF. CDR3 DNA sequence: TGTGCCAGCAGCTCCGGGACAGGGGGAACTCACACTGAAGCTTTCTTT.

This clonotype was detected a few times. This chain joins TRBV7-9 and TRBJ2-7, with 9 bases fitting TRBD1. The germline V gene has CDR1 SEHNR and CDR2 FQNEAQ (reference sequence). The trim removed 1 base at V and 5 bases at J, leaving 9 bases unmatched. CDR3 size: 16 residues. The CDR3 coding sequence is TGTGCCAGCAGCTTAGTCTGGGGACAGGGTTTCGACGAGCAGTACTTC. Amino acid sequence: CASSLVWGQGFDEQYF. Drawing the rest from reference TRBV7-9 and TRBJ2-7, the complete variable domain is DTGVSQNPRHKITKRGQNVTFRCDPISEHNRLYWYRQTLGQGPEFLTYFQNEAQLEKSRLLSDRFSAERPKGSFSTLEIQRTEQGDSAMYLCASSLVWGQGFDEQYFGPGTRLTVT.

In this sample, this clonotype turned up a few times. The V call is TRBV5-6, the J call TRBJ2-7; TRBD1 matches at 7 bases. J lost 4 bases, V lost 4 bases, and 14 bases had no gene match. From germline, CDR1 is SGHDT and CDR2 YYEEEE. There are 16 residues in the CDR3. The CDR3 sequence: CASSPRPLTGTYEQYF. The CDR3 DNA sequence: TGTGCCAGCAGCCCCCGCCCCCTGACAGGGACATACGAGCAGTACTTC.

This clonotype was seen only a few times. The J gene is TRBJ2-1, the V gene TRBV2; D is possibly TRBD2 (5 bases). The CDR3 loop spans 11 amino acids. V lost 6 bases and J lost 7, with 7 bases in between. The germline V gene has CDR1 SNHLY and CDR2 FYNNEI. CDR3 coding DNA: TGTGCCAGCAGCCGGACTAATGAGCAGTTCTTC. It translates to CASSRTNEQFF. Variable domain in full (rest from reference TRBV2 and TRBJ2-1): EPEVTQTPSHQVTQMGQEVILRCVPISNHLYFYWYRQILGQKVEFLVSFYNNEISEKSEIFDDQFSVERPDGSNFTLKIRSTKLEDSAMYFCASSRTNEQFFGPGTRLTVL.

This clonotype was observed a handful of times. This chain connects TRBV25-1 to TRBJ2-2; tentative D call: TRBD2 (7 bases). Looked up from germline, CDR1 is MGHDK and CDR2 is SYGVNS. CDR3 length: 12 amino acids. V was pared by 10 bases and J by 6 bases, with 12 bases between. This CDR3 is CATRGGAGELFF. The CDR3, as DNA: TGTGCCACCAGAGGGGGGGCCGGGGAGCTGTTTTTT.

The V and J genes are TRBV6-1 and TRBJ2-5; D is uncertain. The CDR3 covers 14 residues. V lost 3 bases and J lost 2, with 10 bases in between. CDR1 is MNHNS and CDR2 is SASEGT in the germline V gene. CDR3 in amino acids: CASSDEAGQETQYF. The CDR3, as DNA: TGTGCCAGCAGTGACGAAGCAGGTCAAGAGACCCAGTACTTC.